Here is one T cell receptor beta chain with its context. This clone was observed a single time. What antigen it recognizes has not been identified. Base quality data are lacking; no much larger clone is found one base away. This sample was included in a study of T cell changes during pregnancy in multiple sclerosis (dated 2019 in TCRdb). Study-level background: The study examined how the T cell repertoire changed over the course of pregnancy in women with multiple sclerosis.

The library was made by the immunoSEQ multiplex PCR assay. TCRdb provides this immuneACCESS table in a form limited to in-frame rearrangements. Some clones are lacking; in checked studies, under half of them reflect an unresolved V gene, and why the rest are absent is not known. A total of roughly 34,000 clones appear in this sample, approximately 90% of them only once. The ten largest clones add up to less than 4.5% of the sample. For CDR1 and CDR2, the germline V gene lists SGHVS and FNYEAQ. The junction shows trimming of 1 base on V and 4 bases on J, plus 5 bases between the germline ends. The CDR3 starts with the cysteine, ends with the phenylalanine, and has 12 residues. Only the CDR3 region is kept as DNA, spanning 36 bases read in frame from base 1.

This TCR was recovered from a female donor in good health, enrolled as a control in a pregnancy study. Rearrangement joined TRBV7-6 to TRBJ2-7, with no D gene named confidently. Sequencing used peripheral blood, obtained in the second trimester of pregnancy. For the CDR3, the sequence is CASSLGEYEQYF. At the DNA level, the sequence is TGTGCCAGCAGCTTAGGAGAGTACGAGCAGTACTTC.